A selection of T cell receptor beta chains follows, all from one sample in a study of response to subunit inactivated influenza vaccine. TCRdb reprocessed the RT-PCR reads with MiXCR, giving one entry per CDR3 protein. Here the sample spans hundreds of thousands of distinct CDR3 sequences, 15% to 19% being singletons. The material was PBMCs from blood, obtained 11 to 12 days after vaccination. These receptors all stem from a man aged 50-60 years who received an inactivated influenza vaccine. The CDR3 runs from the conserved cysteine through the conserved F or W. D genes are given only for firm matches. Only part of the rows carry a size: once, few, many, or a class if the clone is expanded.

d_call clone_size j_call v_call cdr3_nt cdr3_aa
TRBD1 . TRBJ1-4 TRBV4-2 TGTGCCAGCAGCCAAGACGACAGGGCGAGTGAAAAACTGTTTTTT CASSQDDRASEKLFF
TRBD1 . TRBJ1-1 TRBV12-3/TRBV12-4 TGTGCCAGCAGTGCCGGGACAGGGGTGGCTTGGGCTTTCTTT CASSAGTGVAWAFF
TRBD1 few TRBJ1-2 TRBV5-5 TGTGCCAGCAGCTGGGGGACAGGGATATTTGGCTACACCTTC CASSWGTGIFGYTF
. few TRBJ2-5 TRBV4-3 TGCGCCAGCAGCCATCGGGTTGGGCAAGAGACCCAGTACTTC CASSHRVGQETQYF
. few TRBJ2-6 TRBV14 TGTGCCAGCAGCTTCGGACATTTCTCTGGGGCCAACGTCCTGACTTTC CASSFGHFSGANVLTF
. . TRBJ2-7 TRBV4-1 TGCGCCAGCAGCCCACAAGGACCACGACCCTACGAGCAGTACTTC CASSPQGPRPYEQYF
. few TRBJ1-2 TRBV5-1 TGCGCCAGCAGCTTGGTGTCCTTGGATAGTAGCTATGGCTACACCTTC CASSLVSLDSSYGYTF
TRBD2 . TRBJ2-5 TRBV29-1 TGCAGCGTTGAGGGGCTAGCGGGCCTTCAAGAGACCCAGTACTTC CSVEGLAGLQETQYF
. . TRBJ2-7 TRBV27 TGTGCCAGCGGGACATTCTCCTACGAGCAGTACTTC CASGTFSYEQYF
TRBD1 . TRBJ2-2 TRBV7-2 TGTGCCAGCAGCTTAGGGGGACAGGGGGCGACCGGGGAGCTGTTTTTT CASSLGGQGATGELFF
TRBD1 . TRBJ1-4 TRBV27 TGTGCCAGCAGTTTATCGGATGGGACAGGGGTTGAAAAACTGTTTTTT CASSLSDGTGVEKLFF
. few TRBJ2-5 TRBV5-6 TGTGCCAGCAGCTTGGCCGGGACCTTAACACAAGAGACCCAGTACTTC CASSLAGTLTQETQYF
TRBD2 many TRBJ2-1 TRBV28 TGTGCCAGCATCAAAGGAGAGACTAGCGGACTTAGCTCCTACAATGAGCAGTTCTTC CASIKGETSGLSSYNEQFF
. . TRBJ1-5 TRBV7-2 TGTGCCAGCAGCTTAAGGCGGGGACAGCCCCAGCATTTT CASSLRRGQPQHF
. few TRBJ1-2 TRBV7-8 TGTGCCAGCAGCTTAACCAAGTACTATGGCTACACCTTC CASSLTKYYGYTF
TRBD1 few TRBJ1-5 TRBV5-5 TGTGCCAGCAGCGGGACAGCTTATAGCAATCAGCCCCAGCATTTT CASSGTAYSNQPQHF
. few TRBJ1-1 TRBV30 TGTGCCTGGAAGTTCAACATTAGGACTGAAGCTTTCTTT CAWKFNIRTEAFF
. many TRBJ2-1 TRBV11-2 TGTGCCAGCAGCTTAGATTGGAGCTCCTACAATGAGCAGTTCTTC CASSLDWSSYNEQFF
. few TRBJ1-2 TRBV6-6 TGTGCCAGCAGTCGCGGACAGCGGTTTGGCTACACCTTC CASSRGQRFGYTF
. . TRBJ2-5 TRBV7-2 TGTGCCAGCAGCTTAATGGGTGGGTTCCAAGAGACCCAGTACTTC CASSLMGGFQETQYF
TRBD1 . TRBJ1-1 TRBV15 TGTGCCACCAGCAGAACCCTCCGGGACAGTGGCACTGAAGCTTTCTTT CATSRTLRDSGTEAFF
. . TRBJ2-6 TRBV4-3 TGCGCCAGCAGCCAATTGACCTCTGGGGCCAACGTCCTGACTTTC CASSQLTSGANVLTF
. few TRBJ1-2 TRBV12-3/TRBV12-4 TGTGCCAGCAGTTTAGCGCTGGCAGGGAGTGATTATGGCTACACCTTC CASSLALAGSDYGYTF
. . TRBJ2-3 TRBV5-1 TGCGCCAGCAACCTGGGAAGCACTGATACGCAGTATTTT CASNLGSTDTQYF
. few TRBJ2-1 TRBV11-2 TGTGCCAGCAGCTCCCACAGGAGGAGCTCCTACAATGAGCAGTTCTTC CASSSHRRSSYNEQFF
TRBD1 . TRBJ1-5 TRBV28 TGTGCCAGCAGCCTGGACAGGGGCACTCAAAATCAGCCCCAGCATTTT CASSLDRGTQNQPQHF
. . TRBJ1-2 TRBV5-1 TGCGCCAGCAGCAAGGACGGAACCCCGAGCTTGAACTATGGCTACACCTTC CASSKDGTPSLNYGYTF